This T cell receptor (beta chain) was identified during a study of shared clonotypes between healthy human individuals. Naive CD8 cells, CD45RO-negative and positively selected for CCR7, excluded terminally differentiated effector memory CD45RA+ cells. The protocol was immunoSEQ multiplex PCR, while the TCRdb copy is restricted to in-frame clones and leaves out a portion. The table has 700,000 to 950,000 clones, 95% to 97% seen once. V was pared by 5 bases and J by 6 bases, with 8 bases of the junction left unmatched. CDR1 and CDR2 from the germline V gene are LGHNA and YSLEER. There are 14 residues in the CDR3.

This TCR derives from a man in his thirties or forties in good health. Sequencing was carried out using naive CD8+ T cells sorted from blood. The gene calls are TRBV4-3 and TRBJ2-7; 9 positions agree with TRBD1. This chain's CDR3 is CASSSKQGAGEQYF. For the CDR3, the DNA is TGCGCCAGCAGCTCTAAACAGGGGGCAGGCGAGCAGTACTTC.